What follows are 15 T cell receptor beta chains derived from one specimen sequenced in a study of T cell repertoires in cytomegalovirus infection. TCRdb re-called the reads with MiXCR, one entry per CDR3 protein. Among roughly 500,000 distinct CDR3 sequences listed, 30% to 40% were seen once. The antigens for these receptors are not known. Sequenced material: cultured PBMCs, taken from culture after CMV antigen stimulation. The receptors derive from a human donor in good health (CMV status not recorded). Some clones in this sample may be carry-over from other donors' samples.

This clonotype came up many times. The genes are TRBV7-2 and TRBJ2-5; 9 bases are a match to TRBD1. The CDR3 loop spans 15 amino acids. With 4 bases clipped from V and 2 bases from J, the junction kept 5 bases outside the gene matches. Germline loops: CDR1 SGHTA, CDR2 FQGNSA. CDR3 nucleotides: TGTGCCAGCAGCTACCGGACAGGGGCACAAGAGACCCAGTACTTC. This sequence encodes CASSYRTGAQETQYF.

V is TRBV10-3 and J is TRBJ1-5; no clear D. The CDR3 runs to 12 residues. Germline CDR1 and CDR2: ENHRY and SYGVKD. Trimming took 2 bases from V and 7 from J, leaving 6 bases between them. The chain's CDR3 is CAISEAAQPQHF. CDR3 DNA: TGTGCCATCAGTGAGGCAGCGCAGCCCCAGCATTTT.

This clonotype was seen only a few times. The V call is TRBV7-9, the J call TRBJ2-5, with D maybe TRBD1 (5 bases). Germline CDR1 SEHNR, CDR2 FQNEAQ (reference sequence). The CDR3 length is 13 residues. V was clipped by 5 bases and J by 1 base, with 8 bases between them. CDR3: CASSKGRQETQYF. CDR3 DNA: TGTGCCAGCAGCAAGGGGCGCCAAGAGACCCAGTACTTC.

This clonotype was recorded a few times. The chain employs TRBV7-2 and TRBJ2-2, with 7 bases lining up with TRBD1. Trimming took 5 bases from V and 5 from J; bases not matched to a gene: 5. The CDR3 runs to 14 residues. Germline CDR1 is SGHTA and CDR2 is FQGNSA. CDR3 nucleotides: TGTGCCAGCAGCCTAGGGGGCTATACCGGGGAGCTGTTTTTT. It is translated as CASSLGGYTGELFF.

The rearrangement links TRBV25-1 to TRBJ1-2; D not resolved. This CDR3 spans 12 amino acids. Trimming left V 5 bases short and J 2 bases short, with 6 bases between. The germline gives CDR1 MGHDK, CDR2 SYGVNS. The CDR3 nucleotides read TGTGCCAGCAGTAAGCTAAACTATGGCTACACCTTC. Protein: CASSKLNYGYTF.

This clonotype was detected a few times. The chain is built from TRBV6-5 and TRBJ2-5; 7 nucleotides align to TRBD2. The CDR3 extends over 14 amino acids. CDR1 and CDR2 (germline): MNHEY, SVGAGI. V lost 8 bases to trimming and J lost 5 bases; unmatched junction nucleotides: 11. CDR3 in amino acids: CASHLSGGSETQYF. CDR3 bases: TGTGCCAGCCACCTTTCTGGCGGGAGCGAGACCCAGTACTTC.

V gene TRBV7-2 combines with J gene TRBJ2-3; 7 positions match TRBD1. Trimming cost V 1 base and J 3 bases; bases outside gene matches: 7. The CDR3 consists of 16 residues. Germline V gene lookup returns CDR1 SGHTA and CDR2 FQGNSA. CDR3 amino acids: CASSLDRGRVTDTQYF. CDR3 sequence (DNA): TGTGCCAGCAGCTTAGACAGGGGACGGGTTACAGATACGCAGTATTTT. Complete variable domain (other parts from reference TRBV7-2 and TRBJ2-3): GAGVSQSPSNKVTEKGKDVELRCDPISGHTALYWYRQSLGQGLEFLIYFQGNSAPDKSGLPSDRFSAERTGGSVSTLTIQRTQQEDSAVYLCASSLDRGRVTDTQYFGPGTRLTVL.

The chain couples TRBV10-3 to TRBJ2-1; D might be TRBD2 (5 bases). This CDR3 has 14 residues. V shed 7 bases and J shed 0 bases, with 10 bases lying between them. CDR1 and CDR2 (germline): ENHRY, SYGVKD. The CDR3 DNA is TGTGCCATCAAGCCGGGGAGCTCCTACAATGAGCAGTTCTTC. As protein: CAIKPGSSYNEQFF.

This clonotype was recorded only once. The rearrangement uses TRBV6-8 and TRBJ1-3, with TRBD1 matching over 7 bases. Germline values: CDR1 MNHGY, CDR2 SAAAGT. V trimming: 2 bases; J trimming: 0 bases; junction bases outside the gene matches: 4. The CDR3 runs to 16 residues. CDR3 residues: CASSYRGLHSGNTIYF. CDR3 DNA: TGTGCCAGCAGTTACAGGGGGCTCCACTCTGGAAACACCATATATTTT.

This clonotype was seen more than once but under ten times. This rearrangement joins TRBV7-2 to TRBJ2-7, with D possibly being TRBD2 (6 bases). Per germline, CDR1 SGHTA and CDR2 FQGNSA. The CDR3 sequence is 13 residues long. V was trimmed by 4 bases and J by 9 bases, leaving 16 bases between them. CDR3 bases: TGTGCCAGCAGCTACGGGTTCGGAGCGGGGCAGTACGTC. Its protein product is CASSYGFGAGQYV.

This clonotype came up a few times. This chain connects TRBV11-2 to TRBJ2-5; D gene uncertain. CDR1 is SGHAT and CDR2 is FQNNGV in the germline V gene. The length of the CDR3 is 14 residues. Trimming pared 2 bases from V and 2 bases from J, leaving 9 bases between. The CDR3 protein is CASSLYVDQETQYF. The CDR3 DNA is TGTGCCAGCAGCTTATATGTGGATCAAGAGACCCAGTACTTC.

Ten or more counts support this clonotype. This chain links TRBV7-2 with TRBJ1-6; the D gene is possibly TRBD1 (5 bases). The V and J ends lost 2 bases and 10 bases respectively, with 15 bases between them. CDR1 SGHTA and CDR2 FQGNSA come from the germline V gene. This CDR3 comprises 15 residues. The CDR3 loop reads CASSLLTRVGSPLHF. CDR3 coding DNA: TGTGCCAGCAGCTTACTAACCAGGGTAGGCTCACCCCTCCACTTT.

J is TRBJ1-5 and V is TRBV7-9, with a possible D match to TRBD1 (5 bases). V lost 3 bases and J 0 bases, leaving 15 bases between the germline ends. CDR1 and CDR2 (germline): SEHNR, FQNEAQ (reference sequence). CDR3 length: 17 amino acids. CDR3 amino acids: CASSFRDGDYSNQPQHF. DNA for the CDR3: TGTGCCAGCAGCTTCCGGGACGGCGATTATAGCAATCAGCCCCAGCATTTT.

A few counts support this clonotype. The rearrangement joins TRBV19 to TRBJ2-5; no clear D. There are 14 residues in the CDR3. The germline CDR1 and CDR2 sequences are LNHDA and SQIVND (reference sequence). V was pared by 7 bases and J by 4 bases, with 16 bases between. This CDR3 is CASTSSLSSETQYF. For the CDR3, the DNA is TGTGCCAGTACTAGTTCGCTGTCTTCAGAGACCCAGTACTTC.

In its sample, this clonotype was seen many times. The chain has TRBV19 and TRBJ2-2; 8 bases match TRBD1. V trimming: 3 bases; J trimming: 5 bases; junction bases outside the gene matches: 5. Germline CDR1 and CDR2: LNHDA and SQIVND (reference sequence). CDR3 length: 15 amino acids. CDR3 in amino acids: CASSILDRVTGELFF. The CDR3 region has the DNA TGTGCCAGTAGTATTTTGGACAGGGTTACCGGGGAGCTGTTTTTT.